This T cell receptor (beta chain) stems from a study of T-cell reconstitution after alpha-beta-depleted transplantation in children. The authors prepared the TCRbeta library with unique molecular identifiers. TCRdb processed the PCR reads anew with MiXCR; each CDR3 protein has one entry. The profile shows more than 150,000 distinct CDR3 sequences, roughly 14% of them singletons. This clonotype was recorded many times. Germline-derived CDR1 and CDR2 are SGHRS and YFSETQ. V was clipped by 5 bases and J by 5 bases; unmatched bases: 3. The CDR3 spans 14 residues. This receptor was identified in a human donor who donated a stem cell graft to a child with acute lymphoblastic leukemia. The source was PBMCs from the stem cell graft donor, collected from the stem cell graft. The chain joins TRBV5-1 to TRBJ2-1, with 11 bases fitting TRBD2. The CDR3 nucleotides are TGCGCCAGCAGTACTAGCGGGAGTAACAATGAGCAGTTCTTC. This encodes CASSTSGSNNEQFF.